These T cell receptor beta chains were read from a single sample in a study of identical twins. TCRdb reprocessed the 5' RACE reads with MiXCR, giving one entry per CDR3 protein. The sample contains 350,000 to 450,000 distinct CDR3 sequences, around a sixth of which appear only once. The specimen was naive T cells sorted from blood. These receptors were obtained from a man between 50 and 59 years old in good health. Both conserved end residues are part of each CDR3. The D gene is left open where the match is weak.

NA,TRBV15,TRBJ2-6,CATSRGSLSGANVLTF
TRBD1,TRBV7-6,TRBJ1-2,CASSLDDRGHYGYTF
TRBD2,TRBV13,TRBJ2-1,CASSLALGLAGVGEQFF
NA,TRBV27,TRBJ2-2,CASSQGRSSTGELFF
NA,TRBV12-3/TRBV12-4,TRBJ2-1,CASSFLSGQGVYNEQFF
TRBD1,TRBV15,TRBJ2-3,CATSPQGQGTDTQYF
TRBD2,TRBV6-2/TRBV6-3,TRBJ2-1,CASSYISGGADEQFF
NA,TRBV29-1,TRBJ2-7,CSVGTGITYEQYF
NA,TRBV19,TRBJ1-5,CASSPNGGMAQPQHF
NA,TRBV12-3/TRBV12-4,TRBJ2-7,CASSSFYEQYF
NA,TRBV6-1,TRBJ1-2,CASTNEGGLAGYTF
TRBD2,TRBV4-1,TRBJ2-5,CASSLQTSGGLQETQYF
NA,TRBV7-9,TRBJ2-2,CASSSPRREVMHRELFF
NA,TRBV2,TRBJ2-7,CACDREGTYEQYF
NA,TRBV12-3/TRBV12-4,TRBJ2-2,CASSPHLTGELFF
TRBD1,TRBV2,TRBJ2-5,CASGQGERETQYF
NA,TRBV29-1,TRBJ1-1,CSVGVLLRVNTEAFF
NA,TRBV20-1,TRBJ2-1,CSARDPDRPYNEQFF
NA,TRBV20-1,TRBJ1-5,CSARLGPLQPQHF
NA,TRBV7-2,TRBJ1-5,CASTSWIGSSNQPQHF
TRBD1,TRBV27,TRBJ1-6,CASSLSPPDRRNSPLHF
TRBD2,TRBV10-1,TRBJ2-3,CASTPAGSDTQYF
TRBD2,TRBV4-2,TRBJ2-7,CASSQGAGGLIRYEQYF
TRBD2,TRBV4-2,TRBJ2-7,CASSQNGLDMYEQYF
NA,TRBV12-3/TRBV12-4,TRBJ2-2,CASSLEAGNTGELFF
TRBD1,TRBV7-2,TRBJ2-7,CASSSRTGGYEQYF
NA,TRBV20-1,TRBJ2-7,CSALGLKSSYEQYF
NA,TRBV6-1,TRBJ2-7,CASSRTVSYEQYF
NA,TRBV5-1,TRBJ2-3,CASSSFLADTQYF
TRBD1,TRBV29-1,TRBJ1-1,CSVAGRTGGEAFF
NA,TRBV30,TRBJ1-1,CAWTKRGWRTEAFF